The clone carrying this T cell receptor (beta chain) appeared many times. V was trimmed by 1 base and J by 1 base, leaving 12 bases between them. Germline lookup yields CDR1 SQVTM and CDR2 ANQGSEA. This CDR3 region has 15 residues. This entry is derived from a study of spatial heterogeneity in lung cancer. The study tagged each TCR cDNA molecule with a unique molecular identifier. TCRdb ran MiXCR on the 5' RACE reads and lists one entry per CDR3 protein. The table has about 50,000 distinct CDR3 sequences, approximately 7.6% seen once. The time point is: sample taken at primary tumor resection. The sequenced material consisted of unsorted whole RNA from tumor, nontumor lung or frozen PBMC. Samples were donated by 72 untreated early-stage non-small cell lung cancer patients.

The chain combines TRBV29-1 with TRBJ2-3; no clear D gene. The clonotype comes from a female donor with early-stage non-small cell lung cancer. Here the sequenced sample was PBMCs, taken at surgery. The CDR3 is CSVEGLYSGTDTQYF. For the CDR3, the DNA is TGCAGCGTTGAAGGCCTTTACTCCGGCACAGATACGCAGTATTTT.